The T cell receptor beta chain under discussion was sequenced for a study of T cells in Graves' hyperthyroidism and ophthalmopathy. This clonotype showed up just a few times. The TCR beta CDR3 regions underwent amplification using RNA transcripts as the source. First-round RT-PCR of the TCR CDR3 relied on the HTBI primer set. TCRdb processed the multiplex PCR reads anew with MiXCR; each CDR3 protein has one entry. This table has about 840,000 distinct CDR3 sequences, roughly 40% appearing once. The TCR was taken from a man aged 18 to 29 with Graves' hyperthyroidism. What was sequenced was blood.

The CDR3 loop reads CASSLAAVGHESPLHF. The CDR3 nucleotides are TGCGCCAGCAGCTTGGCCGCCGTGGGACATGAGTCACCCCTCCACTTT. The chain links TRBV5-1 to TRBJ1-6; D possibly corresponds to TRBD1 (6 bases). Per the germline V gene, CDR1 is SGHRS and CDR2 is YFSETQ. V gave up 0 bases and J gave up 10 bases, with 17 bases separating them. This CDR3 region has 16 residues.